This is a list of T cell receptor beta chains from one sample in a study of T cells in localized non-small cell lung cancer. Measured with immunoSEQ multiplex PCR; TCRdb has only the in-frame clones, and not every one. The sample holds around 91,000 clones, about nine tenths seen once. Sequencing was performed on peripheral blood, taken before any cancer treatment. These receptors all stem from a man aged 35-75 years with stage I squamous cell lung carcinoma. CDR3s include the opening cysteine and the closing phenylalanine or tryptophan.

V gene: TRBV27; J gene: TRBJ1-1; CDR3 protein: CASSLAVGTEAFF
V gene: TRBV27; J gene: TRBJ2-7; CDR3 protein: CASGRNYEQYF
V gene: TRBV6-1; J gene: TRBJ2-1; CDR3 protein: CASRGNNEQFF
V gene: TRBV20-1; J gene: TRBJ1-6; CDR3 protein: CSARDSSPLHF
V gene: TRBV4-1; J gene: TRBJ2-7; CDR3 protein: CASSQGLAASYEQYF
V gene: TRBV28; J gene: TRBJ1-3; CDR3 protein: CASSKHNSGNTIYF
V gene: TRBV29-1; J gene: TRBJ2-3; CDR3 protein: CSVVPGTDTQYF
V gene: TRBV4-1; J gene: TRBJ2-5; CDR3 protein: CASSQANREETQYF
V gene: TRBV7-2; J gene: TRBJ2-7; CDR3 protein: CASSLIYTGQDEQYF
V gene: TRBV27; J gene: TRBJ1-1; CDR3 protein: CASSLVRGSTEAFF
V gene: TRBV6-1; J gene: TRBJ1-6; CDR3 protein: CASSDGLGGSPLHF
V gene: TRBV18; J gene: TRBJ2-3; CDR3 protein: CASATTQSSTDTQYF
V gene: TRBV27; J gene: TRBJ1-2; CDR3 protein: CASRGTGNGYGYTF
V gene: TRBV2; J gene: TRBJ1-5; CDR3 protein: CASSAGQSSNQPQHF
V gene: TRBV7-9; J gene: TRBJ2-7; CDR3 protein: CASSLALTGPYEQYF
V gene: TRBV7-9; J gene: TRBJ1-4; CDR3 protein: CASSSDRGDEKLFF
V gene: TRBV19; J gene: TRBJ2-1; CDR3 protein: CARPGLAGVMDNEQFF
V gene: TRBV6-1; J gene: TRBJ1-5; CDR3 protein: CASSVGGNQPQHF
V gene: TRBV7-9; J gene: TRBJ2-5; CDR3 protein: CASSLRQQETQYF
V gene: TRBV2; J gene: TRBJ1-4; CDR3 protein: CASSPDRGGTNEKLFF
V gene: TRBV28; J gene: TRBJ1-2; CDR3 protein: CASSLRQTGGYGYTF
V gene: TRBV14; J gene: TRBJ2-1; CDR3 protein: CASSQMGGAGGEQFF
V gene: TRBV7-2; J gene: TRBJ2-2; CDR3 protein: CASSLSSGNTGELFF
V gene: TRBV18; J gene: TRBJ2-1; CDR3 protein: CASSPRREGNEQFF
V gene: TRBV9; J gene: TRBJ2-4; CDR3 protein: CASSVDRDGENIQYF
V gene: TRBV11-1; J gene: TRBJ2-3; CDR3 protein: CASSLVAGETDTQYF
V gene: TRBV4-1; J gene: TRBJ1-5; CDR3 protein: CASSPQLRGDMDQPQHF
V gene: TRBV5-8; J gene: TRBJ1-5; CDR3 protein: CASSLVGYNQPQHF
V gene: TRBV5-8; J gene: TRBJ2-7; CDR3 protein: CASSQGVRTGIYEQYF
V gene: TRBV28; J gene: TRBJ1-1; CDR3 protein: CASSLFNRPGTEAFF
V gene: TRBV25-1; J gene: TRBJ2-5; CDR3 protein: CATSYPRGIQETQYF
V gene: TRBV7-2; J gene: TRBJ1-1; CDR3 protein: CASSIRAVNTEAFF
V gene: TRBV6-5; J gene: TRBJ1-4; CDR3 protein: CASSYSHGEKLFF
V gene: TRBV5-6; J gene: TRBJ2-7; CDR3 protein: CASTRGTYEQYF
V gene: TRBV6-1; J gene: TRBJ2-1; CDR3 protein: CASSVQGGSYNEQFF
V gene: TRBV7-2; J gene: TRBJ2-3; CDR3 protein: CASSLRGSTDTQYF
V gene: TRBV4-1; J gene: TRBJ1-2; CDR3 protein: CASSQGQGASYGYTF
V gene: TRBV7-9; J gene: TRBJ2-3; CDR3 protein: CASSSYRYTQYF
V gene: TRBV5-1; J gene: TRBJ1-4; CDR3 protein: CASSLVGGNEKLFF
V gene: TRBV11-1; J gene: TRBJ2-7; CDR3 protein: CASSLADMVEQYF
V gene: TRBV2; J gene: TRBJ1-6; CDR3 protein: CASRLQGIENSPLHF
V gene: TRBV27; J gene: TRBJ2-1; CDR3 protein: CASKRGLTSGVVNEQFF
V gene: TRBV5-6; J gene: TRBJ2-5; CDR3 protein: CASSLKRTGGGETQYF
V gene: TRBV2; J gene: TRBJ2-2; CDR3 protein: CATRTGPGELFF
V gene: TRBV5-6; J gene: TRBJ1-2; CDR3 protein: CASSSQVGRWYGYTF
V gene: TRBV6-5; J gene: TRBJ1-1; CDR3 protein: CASSPRDRGNTEAFF